The T cell receptor beta chain under discussion was sequenced for a study of cytomegalovirus exposure and HLA in healthy donors. Findings and caveats of the study: Immune exposure data for these donors was limited to CMV serostatus.

With respect to this clone: What it recognizes is unknown.

PCR primers comprised 60 Vbeta and 13 Jbeta primers. Here immunoSEQ multiplex PCR was the method, and the copy in TCRdb shows in-frame clones only, minus some. This table lists approximately 200,000 clones. Losses at the gene ends were 4 bases for V and 5 bases for J; bases not matched to a gene: 13. CDR3 length equals 16 residues. Germline V gives CDR1 SGHNT, CDR2 YYREEE (reference sequence). The clonotype was recovered from a boy aged 10-17 years in good health and CMV-seronegative. The chain joins TRBV5-4 to TRBJ1-1; 8 bases agree with TRBD1. Input material: PBMCs. As DNA, the CDR3 is TGTGCCAGCAGCAAAGCCAAAACAGGGGGAGGGACTGAAGCTTTCTTT. Its protein product is CASSKAKTGGGTEAFF. Complete variable domain (other parts from reference TRBV5-4 and TRBJ1-1): ETGVTQSPTHLIKTRGQQVTLRCSSQSGHNTVSWYQQALGQGPQFIFQYYREEENGRGNFPPRFSGLQFPNYSSELNVNALELDDSALYLCASSKAKTGGGTEAFFGQGTRLTVV.